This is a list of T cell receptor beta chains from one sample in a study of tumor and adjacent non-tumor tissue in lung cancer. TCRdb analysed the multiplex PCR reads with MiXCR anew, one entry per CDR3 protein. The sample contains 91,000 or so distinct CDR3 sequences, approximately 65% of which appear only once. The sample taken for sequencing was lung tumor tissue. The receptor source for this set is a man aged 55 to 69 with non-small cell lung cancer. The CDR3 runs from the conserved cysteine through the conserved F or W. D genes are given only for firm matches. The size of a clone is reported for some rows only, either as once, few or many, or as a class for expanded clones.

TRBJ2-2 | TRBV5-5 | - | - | CASSFYGNTGELSF | TGTGCCAGCAGCTTCTACGGGAACACTGGGGAGCTGTCTTTT
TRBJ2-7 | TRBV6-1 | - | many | CASSEWDDYEQYF | TGTGCCAGCAGTGAATGGGACGACTACGAGCAGTACTTC
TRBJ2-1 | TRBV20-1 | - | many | CSASKTSYEQFF | TGCAGTGCTAGTAAAACTTCATATGAGCAGTTCTTC
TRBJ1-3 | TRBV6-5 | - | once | CASREPGASGNTVYF | TGTGCCAGCAGGGAACCGGGGGCGTCCGGAAACACCGTATATTTT
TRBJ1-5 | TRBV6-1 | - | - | CASSDKLGGERLQHF | TGTGCCAGCAGTGACAAGCTTGGAGGGGAGCGACTCCAGCATTTT
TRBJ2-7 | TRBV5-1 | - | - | CASSLESVYEQYF | TGCGCCAGCAGTTTGGAATCGGTCTACGAGCAGTACTTC
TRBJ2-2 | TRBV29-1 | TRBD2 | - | CSVVLGAGANRELFF | TGCAGCGTTGTCCTGGGCGCGGGAGCTAATCGTGAGCTGTTTTTT
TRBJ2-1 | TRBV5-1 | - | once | CTSNLGGNEQFF | TGCACCAGCAACTTGGGAGGCAATGAGCAGTTCTTC
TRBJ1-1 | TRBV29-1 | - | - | CSVHPQTTGAFF | TGCAGCGTTCATCCCCAGACTACTGGAGCTTTCTTT
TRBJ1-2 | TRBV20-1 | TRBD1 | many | CSAGDSLSGYTF | TGCAGTGCTGGGGACAGCCTCTCAGGCTACACCTTC
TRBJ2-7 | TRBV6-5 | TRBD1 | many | CASSYHRGAHEQYF | TGTGCCAGCAGTTATCACAGGGGAGCCCACGAGCAGTACTTC
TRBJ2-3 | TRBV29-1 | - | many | CSVEVLTDTQYF | TGCAGCGTTGAAGTACTAACAGATACGCAGTATTTT